This T cell receptor (beta chain) was observed in a study of beta chain features in type 1 diabetes. Background on the study: Across all samples, approximately 99 million sorted cells were examined.

Blood was drawn once from each donor into heparinised tubes. The draws averaged roughly 120 mL. CD45RO/CCR7/CD25/CD127/CD95/CD27 staining was used to isolate CD4+ naive, central memory, regulatory and stem cell-like memory cells by sorting. The CDR3 is made up of 13 amino acids. V lost 7 bases to trimming and J lost 4 bases, with 13 bases between them. The germline V gene has CDR1 SGHTA and CDR2 FQGNSA. This clone was detected a few times. The antigen remains undetermined. Sequenced material consisted of expressed TCRB transcripts (all of the isolated RNA was reverse transcribed). Profiling relied on immunoSEQ multiplex PCR, and the TCRdb table lists in-frame clones only, not all of them. The table shows hundreds of thousands of clones, with roughly 13% occurring only once. Whole-study results and caveats: Patients with type 1 diabetes carried fewer insertions and had more deletions at their VDJ junctions. Among all four CD4+ subsets, Type 1 diabetes patients had TCRB CDR3s that were moderately but significantly shorter.

V and J are TRBV7-2 and TRBJ1-1; no firm D call. This sequence was found in a man aged 18 to 30 with type 1 diabetes. What was sequenced was naive CD4+ T cells from blood. In DNA, the CDR3 is TGTGCCAGCACCCTTGGATGGGGCACTGAAGCTTTCTTT. This sequence encodes CASTLGWGTEAFF.